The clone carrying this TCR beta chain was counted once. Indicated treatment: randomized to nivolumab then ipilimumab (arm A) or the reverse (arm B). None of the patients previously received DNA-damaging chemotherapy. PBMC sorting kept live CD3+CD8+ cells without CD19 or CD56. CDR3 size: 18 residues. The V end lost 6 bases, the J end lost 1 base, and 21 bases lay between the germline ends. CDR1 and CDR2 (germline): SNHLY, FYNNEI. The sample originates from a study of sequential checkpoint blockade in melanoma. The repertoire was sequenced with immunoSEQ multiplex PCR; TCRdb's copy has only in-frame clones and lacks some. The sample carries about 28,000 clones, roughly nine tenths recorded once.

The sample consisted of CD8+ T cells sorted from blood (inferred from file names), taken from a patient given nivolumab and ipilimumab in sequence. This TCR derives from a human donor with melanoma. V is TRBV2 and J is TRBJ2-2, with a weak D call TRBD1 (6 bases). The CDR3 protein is CASSRDPHTGQNTGELFF. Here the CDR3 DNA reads TGTGCCAGCAGCCGGGACCCACATACGGGACAGAACACCGGGGAGCTGTTTTTT.